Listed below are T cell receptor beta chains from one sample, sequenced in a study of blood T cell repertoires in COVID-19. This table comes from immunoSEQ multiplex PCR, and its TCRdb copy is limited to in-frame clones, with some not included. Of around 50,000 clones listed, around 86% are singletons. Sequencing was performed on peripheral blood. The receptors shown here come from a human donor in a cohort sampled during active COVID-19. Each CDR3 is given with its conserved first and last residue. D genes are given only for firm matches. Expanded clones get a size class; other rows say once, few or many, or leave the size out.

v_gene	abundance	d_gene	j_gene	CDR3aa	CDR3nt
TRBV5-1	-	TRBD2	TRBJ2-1	CASSPGGSYNEQFF	TGCGCCAGCAGCCCGGGAGGCTCCTACAATGAGCAGTTCTTC
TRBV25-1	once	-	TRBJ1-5	CASSEDSNSNQPQHF	TGTGCCAGCAGCGAAGACAGTAATAGCAATCAGCCCCAGCATTTT
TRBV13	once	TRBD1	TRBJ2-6	CASSFQGGVAGANVLTF	TGTGCCAGCAGCTTTCAAGGGGGCGTCGCTGGGGCCAACGTCCTGACTTTC
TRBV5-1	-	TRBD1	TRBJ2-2	CASSLVQGASGELFF	TGCGCCAGCAGCTTGGTTCAGGGGGCAAGCGGGGAGCTGTTTTTT
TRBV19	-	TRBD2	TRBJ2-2	CASTPGLAGLLGELFF	TGTGCCAGTACCCCGGGACTAGCGGGACTCCTCGGGGAGCTGTTTTTT
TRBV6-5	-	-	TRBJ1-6	CASRRGSYNSPLHF	TGTGCCAGCAGACGGGGCTCCTATAATTCACCCCTCCACTTT
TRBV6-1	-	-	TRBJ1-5	CASSERGGGQPQHF	TGTGCCAGCAGTGAGAGGGGAGGCGGTCAGCCCCAGCATTTT
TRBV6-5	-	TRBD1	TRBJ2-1	CASRRRDRDPKQFF	TGTGCCAGCAGGCGCCGGGACAGGGACCCAAAGCAGTTCTTC
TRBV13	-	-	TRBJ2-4	CASSLGRRKRDIQYF	TGTGCCAGCAGCTTAGGCCGAAGGAAGAGGGACATTCAGTACTTC
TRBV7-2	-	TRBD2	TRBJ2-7	CASSPGLAGGYEQYF	TGTGCCAGCAGCCCAGGACTAGCGGGAGGGTACGAGCAGTACTTC
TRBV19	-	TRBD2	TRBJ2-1	CASSPWTSGSNEQFF	TGTGCCAGTAGTCCCTGGACTAGCGGGAGTAATGAGCAGTTCTTC
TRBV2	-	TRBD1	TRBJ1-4	CASSGQGLEKLFF	TGTGCCAGCAGTGGACAGGGGCTCGAAAAACTGTTTTTT
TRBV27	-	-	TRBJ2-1	CASSGHDTPRVYNEQFF	TGTGCCAGCAGTGGACATGACACTCCAAGGGTCTACAATGAGCAGTTCTTC
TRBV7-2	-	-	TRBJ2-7	CASSLNPGLPYEQYF	TGTGCCAGCAGCTTAAACCCGGGACTTCCCTACGAGCAGTACTTC
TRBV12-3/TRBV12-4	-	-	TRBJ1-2	CASSFSNYGYTF	TGTGCCAGCAGTTTTTCGAACTATGGCTACACCTTC
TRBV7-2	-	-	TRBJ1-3	CASSLADSLSGNTIYF	TGTGCCAGCAGCTTAGCCGACAGCCTCTCTGGAAACACCATATATTTT
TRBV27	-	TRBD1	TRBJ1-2	CASGTWDSSYGYTF	TGTGCCAGCGGAACATGGGACAGCTCCTATGGCTACACCTTC
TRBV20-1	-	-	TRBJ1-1	CSASTSGEWNTEAFF	TGCAGTGCTAGTACGTCGGGGGAGTGGAACACTGAAGCTTTCTTT
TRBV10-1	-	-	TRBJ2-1	CASAEDIFYNEQFF	TGCGCCAGCGCGGAGGATATCTTCTACAATGAGCAGTTCTTC
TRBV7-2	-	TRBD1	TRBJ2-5	CASSLGQYQETQYF	TGTGCCAGCAGCTTGGGACAGTACCAAGAGACCCAGTACTTC
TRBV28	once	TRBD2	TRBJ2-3	CASSSPGLMAGGTDTQYF	TGTGCCAGCAGTTCCCCCGGCCTGATGGCGGGGGGCACAGATACGCAGTATTTT
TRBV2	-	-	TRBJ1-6	CASSRTGQPNSPLHF	TGTGCCAGCAGCCGAACCGGACAGCCGAATTCACCCCTCCACTTT
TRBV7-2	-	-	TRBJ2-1	CASSSPWAIKQFF	TGTGCCAGCAGCTCACCATGGGCTATTAAGCAGTTCTTC
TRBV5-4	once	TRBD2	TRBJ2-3	CASSLASGYTDTQYF	TGTGCCAGCAGCTTGGCTAGCGGCTACACAGATACGCAGTATTTT
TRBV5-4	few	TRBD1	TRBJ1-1	CASSRGQGDTEAFF	TGTGCCAGCAGCCGGGGACAGGGTGACACTGAAGCTTTCTTT
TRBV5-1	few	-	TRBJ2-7	CASNRGGEQYF	TGCGCCAGCAACAGGGGAGGCGAGCAGTACTTC
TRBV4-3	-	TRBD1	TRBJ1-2	CASSLTGDVAYGYTF	TGCGCCAGCAGCCTCACAGGGGATGTCGCCTATGGCTACACCTTC
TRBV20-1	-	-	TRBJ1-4	CSAIERATNEKLFF	TGCAGTGCTATTGAAAGAGCAACTAATGAAAAACTGTTTTTT
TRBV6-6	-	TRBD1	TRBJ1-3	CASRGQGAGGNTIYF	TGTGCCAGCAGGGGACAGGGGGCTGGTGGAAACACCATATATTTT
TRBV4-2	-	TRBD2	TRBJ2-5	CASSQFVTSGRAQETQYF	TGTGCCAGCAGCCAATTCGTCACTAGCGGGAGGGCCCAAGAGACCCAGTACTTC
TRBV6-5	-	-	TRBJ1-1	CASRGGLNTEAFF	TGTGCCAGCAGGGGGGGTTTGAACACTGAAGCTTTCTTT
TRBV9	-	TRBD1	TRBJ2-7	CASSVTPLFGTASYEQYF	TGTGCCAGCAGCGTAACCCCGCTTTTTGGGACAGCCTCCTACGAGCAGTACTTC
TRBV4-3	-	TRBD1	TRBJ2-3	CASSQDPYRRQGTDTQYF	TGCGCCAGCAGCCAAGACCCCTACCGACGACAGGGGACAGATACGCAGTATTTT
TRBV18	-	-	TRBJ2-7	CASSPNRDSGDEQYF	TGTGCCAGCTCCCCGAACCGGGACTCTGGCGACGAGCAGTACTTC
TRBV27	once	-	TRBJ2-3	CASSYQSQGPDTQYF	TGTGCCAGCAGTTATCAATCGCAGGGCCCAGATACGCAGTATTTT
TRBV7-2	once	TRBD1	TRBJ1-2	CASSTPGTGGGYTF	TGTGCCAGCAGCACCCCCGGGACAGGTGGCGGCTACACCTTC
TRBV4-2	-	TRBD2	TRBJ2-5	CASSQERLAGRETQYF	TGTGCCAGCAGCCAAGAACGACTAGCGGGAAGAGAGACCCAGTACTTC
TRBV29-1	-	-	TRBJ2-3	CSGGATDTQYF	TGCAGCGGTGGAGCGACAGATACGCAGTATTTT
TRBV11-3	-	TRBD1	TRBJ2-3	CASSRQGLADTQYF	TGTGCCAGCAGTCGACAGGGATTGGCAGATACGCAGTATTTT
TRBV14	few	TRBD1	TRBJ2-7	CASSLRTGSSYEQYF	TGTGCCAGCAGCCTACGGACAGGGAGCTCCTACGAGCAGTACTTC
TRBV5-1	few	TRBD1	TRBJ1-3	CASSLEGQGANTIYF	TGCGCCAGCAGCTTGGAGGGACAGGGGGCGAACACCATATATTTT
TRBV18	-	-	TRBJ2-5	CASSPIDSQETQYF	TGTGCCAGCTCACCTATTGACAGCCAAGAGACCCAGTACTTC
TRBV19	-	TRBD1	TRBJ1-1	CASSIRDRVTEAFF	TGTGCCAGTAGTATCCGGGACAGGGTTACTGAAGCTTTCTTT
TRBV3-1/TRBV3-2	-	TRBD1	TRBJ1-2	CASSLTRGTGTGVSGYTF	TGTGCCAGCAGCCTAACGAGGGGAACCGGGACAGGGGTATCCGGCTACACCTTC
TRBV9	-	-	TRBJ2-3	CASSVSGVRTDTQYF	TGTGCCAGCAGCGTATCCGGGGTTCGAACAGATACGCAGTATTTT
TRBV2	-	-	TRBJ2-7	CASSPAGHEQYF	TGTGCCAGCAGCCCAGCGGGCCACGAGCAGTACTTC
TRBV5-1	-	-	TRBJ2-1	CASSLGGEAYNEQFF	TGCGCCAGCAGCTTAGGCGGGGAAGCCTACAATGAGCAGTTCTTC
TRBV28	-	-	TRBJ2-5	CASSLMASRETQYF	TGTGCCAGCAGTTTAATGGCTAGTCGGGAGACCCAGTACTTC
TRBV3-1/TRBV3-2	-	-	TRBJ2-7	CASSLMTGPYEQYF	TGTGCCAGCAGCCTGATGACTGGTCCCTACGAGCAGTACTTC
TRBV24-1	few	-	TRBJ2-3	CATSDPDRGGDTQYF	TGTGCCACCAGTGACCCCGACAGGGGAGGGGATACGCAGTATTTT